This T cell receptor (beta chain) originates from a study of blood T cell repertoires in COVID-19. In the study overall: Acute and convalescent COVID-19 specimens originated in the United States, Italy and Spain. From T cells, B-cell-depleted T cells, or PBMCs came the material, which was cDNA or gDNA.

The CDR3 contains 16 residues. Germline CDR1 MNHEY, CDR2 SMNVEV (reference sequence). The trim removed 3 bases at V and 4 bases at J, leaving 7 bases unmatched. Authors' analysis steps: Estimation of nucleated cell counts was performed using reference gene primer amplification. The repertoire was sequenced with immunoSEQ multiplex PCR; TCRdb's copy has only in-frame clones and lacks some. V and J calls and clone size are as listed in that table; D and trimming were resolved from the DNA. The table lists more than 300,000 clones, 85% to 90% of them singletons. While infection was still active, Seattle patients were enrolled and then followed longitudinally.

This clonotype originated in a woman in her 70s with COVID-19, enrolled during active disease. This sequence joins TRBV27 and TRBJ2-5; 11 bases are a match to TRBD2. Sequenced: peripheral blood. The CDR3 nucleotides read TGTGCCAGCAGTTTTGGTAGCGGGGGGGTGGGAGAGACCCAGTACTTC. This sequence encodes CASSFGSGGVGETQYF.